Shown below are 18 T cell receptor beta chains from a single sample sequenced in a study of cytomegalovirus exposure and HLA in healthy donors. Primers: 60 Vbeta forward and 13 Jbeta reverse. The protocol was immunoSEQ multiplex PCR, while the TCRdb copy is restricted to in-frame clones and leaves out a portion. In total, the table holds about 60,000 clones. The sequencing sample was made of PBMCs. The receptor source for this set is a boy between 10 and 17 years old in good health and CMV-seronegative.

The chain employs TRBV5-6 and TRBJ1-1; D is uncertain. CDR3 size: 14 residues. CDR1 SGHDT and CDR2 YYEEEE come from the germline V gene. V was shortened by 0 bases and J by 0 bases, with 6 bases between the two germline ends. CDR3 in amino acids: CASSLGQVNTEAFF. CDR3 nucleotides: TGTGCCAGCAGCTTGGGTCAGGTGAACACTGAAGCTTTCTTT.

The V and J genes are TRBV7-9 and TRBJ2-1; TRBD2 matches 9 bases. Germline V gene lookup returns CDR1 SEHNR and CDR2 FQNEAQ (reference sequence). V dropped 5 bases and J dropped 7; count of bases not matched to a gene: 12. The CDR3 is made up of 16 amino acids. This CDR3 is CASSGLAPRGRNEQFF. CDR3 coding DNA: TGTGCCAGCAGCGGACTAGCGCCGAGGGGGAGAAATGAGCAGTTCTTC.

CDR3 protein: CASSLELAGSLNEQFF. In nucleotides, the CDR3 is TGTGCCAGCAGCTTGGAGCTAGCGGGATCTCTGAATGAGCAGTTCTTC. The V call is TRBV5-5, the J call TRBJ2-1; the match to TRBD2 covers 9 bases. The CDR3 covers 16 residues. Trimming at V came to 0 bases and at J to 7 bases, leaving 8 bases not matched to a gene. From germline, CDR1 is SGHKS and CDR2 YYEKEE (reference sequence).

J is TRBJ1-5 and V is TRBV27, with D unclear. The germline V gene encodes CDR1 MNHEY and CDR2 SMNVEV (reference sequence). The CDR3 runs 15 residues. Between the trimmed V and J ends, which lost 6 bases and 5 bases, there was a span of 17 bases. The CDR3 protein is CASRPLSPVDQPQHF. The CDR3 region has the DNA TGTGCCAGCAGACCCCTAAGCCCGGTGGATCAGCCCCAGCATTTT.

CDR3 coding DNA: TGTGCCAGCAGCCGCCCGACTAGCGGGGGGACAGATACGCAGTATTTT. Its translation: CASSRPTSGGTDTQYF. This sequence joins TRBV7-2 and TRBJ2-3; 13 bases agree with TRBD2. Germline V gene lookup returns CDR1 SGHTA and CDR2 FQGNSA. This CDR3 has 16 residues. V lost 5 bases to trimming and J lost 3 bases; unmatched junction nucleotides: 5.

The chain has TRBV18 and TRBJ1-5; D is perhaps TRBD1 (5 bases). Germline CDR1 and CDR2: KGHSH and LQKENI. V lost 3 bases to trimming and J lost 5 bases, with 20 bases between them. The CDR3 is 17 amino acids. The CDR3 region is CASSPLGGGAGDQPQHF. The CDR3 bases are TGTGCCAGCTCACCCCTTGGGGGGGGAGCGGGGGATCAGCCCCAGCATTTT.

The V and J genes are TRBV5-6 and TRBJ2-7, with 8 nucleotides matching TRBD1. CDR1 and CDR2 (germline): SGHDT, YYEEEE. The CDR3 has 15 residues. J lost 1 base, V lost 3 bases, and 6 bases had no gene match. DNA of the CDR3: TGTGCCAGCAGCTCCCTGGGGACAGGTTCCTACGAGCAGTACTTC. The encoded protein is CASSSLGTGSYEQYF.

The CDR3: CASSSAAGIAYEQYF. The CDR3, as DNA: TGTGCCAGCAGCTCCGCCGCAGGGATAGCCTACGAGCAGTACTTC. The chain couples TRBV9 to TRBJ2-5, with D perhaps matching TRBD1 (5 bases). The last part of the DNA fits TRBJ2-7 better; the J call may be wrong. The germline V gene has CDR1 SGDLS and CDR2 YYNGEE. This CDR3 has 15 residues.

V is TRBV2 and J is TRBJ2-7; 10 bases line up with TRBD1. V lost 8 bases, J lost 2 bases, and 9 bases stayed unmatched. The CDR3 runs 15 residues. In germline, CDR1 is SNHLY, CDR2 FYNNEI. CDR3 DNA: TGTGCCAGCTGTTGCCGGGACAGGGGTGCCTACGAGCAGTACTTC. Translated: CASCCRDRGAYEQYF.

The rearrangement joins TRBV19 to TRBJ1-2, with D perhaps TRBD1 (5 bases). The V end lost 3 bases, the J end lost 2 bases, and 19 bases lay between the germline ends. The CDR3 is 17 residues long. Germline V gene lookup returns CDR1 LNHDA and CDR2 SQIVND (reference sequence). The CDR3 region is CASSMGIRDRRNYGYTF. CDR3 coding DNA: TGTGCCAGTAGTATGGGAATCCGCGACAGAAGAAACTATGGCTACACCTTC.

V is TRBV15 and J is TRBJ2-2; a possible D gene is TRBD2 (6 bases). Germline-derived CDR1 and CDR2 are LNHNV and YYDKDF (reference sequence). CDR3 length: 16 amino acids. V lost 3 bases and J 2 bases, leaving 13 bases between the germline ends. The CDR3 DNA reads as TGTGCCACCAGCAGGGCCGGGAGAGCCAACACCGGGGAGCTGTTTTTT. This gives the protein CATSRAGRANTGELFF.

The chain joins TRBV29-1 to TRBJ1-1, with 8 bases aligning to TRBD1. Germline V gene data show CDR1 as SQVTM and CDR2 as ANQGSEA. The CDR3 has 14 amino acids. With 4 bases clipped from V and 5 bases from J, the junction kept 9 bases outside the gene matches. The CDR3 DNA follows: TGCAGCGTTGGGGGGGGACAGGATGGGACTGAAGCTTTCTTT. It specifies CSVGGGQDGTEAFF.

Comments on this clone: At one end, the junction sequence differs from germline, possibly due to a read error. The rearrangement uses TRBV11-3 and TRBJ2-1, with 11 bases that match TRBD2. The germline V gene has CDR1 SGHNT and CDR2 YENEEA. This CDR3 has 19 residues. CDR3 DNA: TGTGCCAGCAGCTTAGATCGGGCTAGCGGGGGGCTCTCCAACAATGAGCAGTTCTTC. Its translation is CASSLDRASGGLSNNEQFF.

The J gene is TRBJ1-2, the V gene TRBV29-1; D call uncertain. V lost 4 bases, J lost 4 bases, and 7 bases lay in between. The CDR3 length is 11 residues. Germline V lookup: CDR1 SQVTM, CDR2 ANQGSEA. This CDR3 reads CSVVGAYGYTF. CDR3 sequence (DNA): TGCAGCGTTGTCGGAGCCTATGGCTACACCTTC.

The CDR3 DNA is TGCGCCACATCGGCGGGGGGCGAGGTGGGCACTGAAGCTTTCTTT. This translates into CATSAGGEVGTEAFF. This rearrangement joins TRBV5-1 to TRBJ1-1; a weak D match, TRBD1 (6 bases). CDR3 length equals 15 residues. Trimming removed 9 bases from V and 4 bases from J, with 22 bases in between. Germline V CDR1 and CDR2: SGHRS, YFSETQ.

The chain recombines TRBV5-1 with TRBJ2-3, with 8 bases matching TRBD2. The V gene end was trimmed by 1 base and the J gene end by 5 bases; junction bases not matched to a gene: 3. Germline lookup yields CDR1 SGHRS and CDR2 YFSETQ. The CDR3 is made up of 14 amino acids. The CDR3 DNA is TGCGCCAGCAGCTTGACGGGGGGGGAAGATACGCAGTATTTT. This gives the protein CASSLTGGEDTQYF.

This chain connects TRBV5-4 to TRBJ1-1, with 8 bases aligning to TRBD1. Germline V gives CDR1 SGHNT, CDR2 YYREEE (reference sequence). J was trimmed by 0 bases and V by 5 bases; bases with no gene match: 12. This CDR3 region has 17 residues. The CDR3 protein is CASSPLAGGYVNTEAFF. CDR3 nucleotide sequence: TGTGCCAGCAGTCCACTAGCAGGGGGCTATGTGAACACTGAAGCTTTCTTT.

This rearrangement joins TRBV5-1 to TRBJ1-1, with a weak D call TRBD1 (5 bases). The CDR3 has 13 residues. Trimming shortened V by 3 bases and J by 6 bases, and 12 bases separated the two germline ends. Germline V gene lookup returns CDR1 SGHRS and CDR2 YFSETQ. DNA of the CDR3: TGCGCCAGCAGCTCGGGGGGGGGATCTGAAGCTTTCTTT. Residues: CASSSGGGSEAFF. The full variable domain, completed using reference TRBV5-1 and TRBJ1-1, is KAGVTQTPRYLIKTRGQQVTLSCSPISGHRSVSWYQQTPGQGLQFLFEYFSETQRNKGNFPGRFSGRQFSNSRSEMNVSTLELGDSALYLCASSSGGGSEAFFGQGTRLTVV.